Detailed here is one T cell receptor (beta chain). The source of the sample is a study of cytomegalovirus exposure and HLA in healthy donors. Trimming stripped 6 bases from V and 4 bases from J, with 10 bases between. Germline V gene data show CDR1 as WNHNN and CDR2 as SYGVQD (reference sequence). This CDR3 is built from 13 residues. Assay: immunoSEQ multiplex PCR; the TCRdb copy retains only in-frame clones and omits some. Among over 70,000 clones listed, about 87% were seen once. Sequencing used PBMCs. This receptor was identified in a woman aged 18-30 years in good health and CMV-seropositive. The rearrangement uses TRBV10-1 and TRBJ1-5; tentatively, D is TRBD1 (5 bases). CDR3 bases: TGCGCCAGCAGCGCAGGGATTAATCAGCCCCAGCATTTT. As protein: CASSAGINQPQHF.